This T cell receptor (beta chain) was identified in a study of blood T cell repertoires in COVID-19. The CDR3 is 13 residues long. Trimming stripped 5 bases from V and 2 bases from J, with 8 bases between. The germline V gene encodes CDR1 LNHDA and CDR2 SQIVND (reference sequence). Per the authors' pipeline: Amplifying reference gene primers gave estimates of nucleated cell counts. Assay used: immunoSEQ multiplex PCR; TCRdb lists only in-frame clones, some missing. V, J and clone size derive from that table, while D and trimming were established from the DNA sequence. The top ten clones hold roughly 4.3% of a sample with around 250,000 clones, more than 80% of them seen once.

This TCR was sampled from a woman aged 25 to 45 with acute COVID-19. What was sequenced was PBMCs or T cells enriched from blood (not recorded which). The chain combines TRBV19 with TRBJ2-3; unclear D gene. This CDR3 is CASSFRYTDTQYF. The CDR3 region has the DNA TGTGCCAGTAGTTTCCGGTACACAGATACGCAGTATTTT.